The 19 T cell receptor beta chains below come from one sample, sequenced in a study of identical twins. TCRdb analysed the 5' RACE reads with MiXCR anew, one entry per CDR3 protein. The table has around 480,000 distinct CDR3 sequences, roughly an eighth seen once. These sequences were also reported in another study, on yellow fever vaccine responses in identical twins.

Sequenced: CD4+ T cells sorted from blood. The receptor set was obtained from a woman between 18 and 29 years old in good health.

This clonotype was seen a handful of times. This chain joins TRBV4-3 and TRBJ2-5; 7 bases align to TRBD2. Trimming cost V 2 bases and J 1 base; bases outside gene matches: 7. CDR1 LGHNA and CDR2 YSLEER come from the germline V gene. This CDR3 contains 16 residues. The CDR3 protein is CASSQFGTTIQETQYF. The CDR3 coding sequence is TGCGCCAGCAGCCAATTTGGGACTACCATCCAAGAGACCCAGTACTTC.

Many counts were recorded for this clonotype. The chain employs TRBV20-1 and TRBJ1-4; TRBD1 is a possible D gene (6 bases). The CDR3 consists of 14 residues. Between the trimmed V and J ends, which lost 3 bases and 10 bases, there was a span of 18 bases. Germline values: CDR1 DFQATT, CDR2 SNEGSKA (reference sequence). The CDR3 region is CSASQGPAGGKLFF. The CDR3 DNA reads as TGCAGTGCTAGCCAGGGGCCGGCGGGGGGAAAACTGTTTTTT.

This clonotype was picked up a small number of times. V usage is TRBV20-1 and J usage is TRBJ1-5; tentative D call: TRBD1 (6 bases). The germline V gene encodes CDR1 DFQATT and CDR2 SNEGSKA (reference sequence). The V and J ends lost 6 bases and 0 bases respectively, with 18 bases between them. The CDR3 loop spans 16 amino acids. CDR3 bases: TGCAGTGCCACAGGGAGCGGCCTACTTAGCAATCAGCCCCAGCATTTT. Translating gives CSATGSGLLSNQPQHF.

V is TRBV7-2 and J is TRBJ2-3; 11 bases are a match to TRBD2. CDR1 and CDR2 (germline): SGHTA, FQGNSA. J lost 4 bases, V lost 5 bases, and 8 bases had no gene match. The CDR3 has 16 amino acids. CDR3 in DNA: TGTGCCAGCAGCCCCCGACTAGCGGGATACCCAGATACGCAGTATTTT. Encoded protein: CASSPRLAGYPDTQYF.

The V gene is TRBV20-1, the J gene TRBJ2-7, with 14 positions matching TRBD2. The germline V gene has CDR1 DFQATT and CDR2 SNEGSKA (reference sequence). V lost 8 bases, J lost 7 bases, and 16 bases stayed unmatched. The CDR3 extends over 16 amino acids. In nucleotides, the CDR3 is TGCAGTACAGAACGAACCGGGACTAGCGGGAGTGGTGAGCAGTACTTC. It translates to CSTERTGTSGSGEQYF.

This clonotype was detected a few times. The chain has TRBV3-1 and TRBJ2-7; D is possibly TRBD1 (5 bases). The CDR3 is made up of 13 amino acids. CDR1 is LGHDT and CDR2 is YNNKEL in the germline V gene (reference sequence). V was trimmed by 3 bases and J by 6 bases, leaving 12 bases between them. Here the CDR3 DNA reads TGTGCCAGCAGCCATCAGGGCAGAGTCGAGCAGTACTTC. Protein: CASSHQGRVEQYF.

In its sample, this clonotype was seen a few times. The chain employs TRBV20-1 and TRBJ2-4, with TRBD1 identical over 10 bases. Trimming took 2 bases from V and 0 from J; bases not matched to a gene: 10. The length of the CDR3 is 18 residues. Germline-derived CDR1 and CDR2 are DFQATT and SNEGSKA (reference sequence). The CDR3 DNA reads TGCAGTGCTAGAAGCCTTAGGACAGGGGGACTAGCCAAAAACATTCAGTACTTC. Protein sequence: CSARSLRTGGLAKNIQYF.

The chain joins TRBV3-1 to TRBJ2-5, with TRBD1 matching over 7 bases. This CDR3 is 13 amino acids long. After removal of 3 bases from V and 7 bases from J, the junction contained 5 bases not matched to a gene. CDR1 is LGHDT and CDR2 is YNNKEL in the germline V gene (reference sequence). The CDR3 spells CASSQGQSGTQYF. In nucleotides, the CDR3 is TGTGCCAGCAGCCAGGGACAGTCGGGGACCCAGTACTTC.

This clonotype has more than one count but fewer than ten. The V gene is TRBV20-1, the J gene TRBJ1-5; tentatively, D is TRBD1 (5 bases). The CDR3 is made up of 18 amino acids. Germline-derived CDR1 and CDR2 are DFQATT and SNEGSKA (reference sequence). Trimming removed 0 bases at V and 0 bases at J, with 18 bases between. CDR3 DNA: TGCAGTGCTAGAGATCTCGGCAAGGGGAGTTATAGCAATCAGCCCCAGCATTTT. Its translation: CSARDLGKGSYSNQPQHF.

This clonotype was observed a few times. The V call is TRBV6-2 or TRBV6-3, the J call TRBJ2-5; 7 nucleotides agree with TRBD1. This CDR3 contains 15 residues. Germline assignment: CDR1 MNHEY and CDR2 SVGEGT. V trimming: 7 bases; J trimming: 5 bases; junction bases outside the gene matches: 13. DNA for the CDR3: TGTGCCAGCACCGAAGACAGGGACCCCCGGGAGACCCAGTACTTC. Protein product: CASTEDRDPRETQYF.

This clonotype was counted only a few times. The V call is TRBV4-3, the J call TRBJ2-7, with 7 bases identical to TRBD2. Germline trimming cut 1 base from V and 5 bases from J; bases unmatched to any gene: 8. This CDR3 has 15 residues. Germline values: CDR1 LGHNA, CDR2 YSLEER. The CDR3 reads CASSQALAGVHEQYF. The CDR3 nucleotides are TGCGCCAGCAGCCAAGCTTTGGCGGGAGTCCACGAGCAGTACTTC.

V usage is TRBV20-1 and J usage is TRBJ2-2; 9 bases are a match to TRBD2. CDR3 size: 16 residues. Germline V gene lookup returns CDR1 DFQATT and CDR2 SNEGSKA (reference sequence). J lost 0 bases, V lost 2 bases, and 4 bases had no gene match. The CDR3: CSARIAGAPNTGELFF. The CDR3 DNA reads as TGCAGTGCTAGAATAGCGGGGGCACCGAACACCGGGGAGCTGTTTTTT.

With regard to this clonotype: One end of the junction is discordant with germline, which a read error may explain. This chain connects TRBV7-7 to TRBJ2-7, with 12 bases that match TRBD1. Germline values: CDR1 SSHAT, CDR2 FNYEAQ (reference sequence). The CDR3 sequence is 15 residues long. CDR3 protein: CASSSGDRGPVEQYF. The CDR3 DNA reads TGTGCTAGCAGCTCCGGGGACAGGGGGCCGGTTGAGCAGTACTTC.

In this sample, this clonotype turned up a few times. J is TRBJ2-7 and V is TRBV29-1; 7 bases line up with TRBD1. The V and J ends lost 4 bases and 3 bases, in that order; junction bases with no gene match: 3. The V gene's germline CDR1 is SQVTM and CDR2 ANQGSEA. The CDR3 spans 12 residues. This CDR3 is CSVGRDSYEQYF. The CDR3, as DNA: TGCAGCGTTGGCCGGGACAGCTACGAGCAGTACTTC.

The chain uses TRBV19 and TRBJ2-1; TRBD2 aligns across 8 bases. Germline V gives CDR1 LNHDA, CDR2 SQIVND (reference sequence). V gave up 1 base and J gave up 9 bases; unmatched junction bases: 5. CDR3 length equals 14 residues. The CDR3 sequence: CASSIGGTSREQFF. DNA for the CDR3: TGTGCCAGTAGTATAGGAGGGACTAGTCGTGAGCAGTTCTTC.

This clonotype was recorded at least ten times. The V gene is TRBV5-1, the J gene TRBJ2-5, with 7 bases fitting TRBD2. The germline V gene encodes CDR1 SGHRS and CDR2 YFSETQ. The CDR3 spans 13 residues. J was trimmed by 2 bases and V by 4 bases; bases with no gene match: 2. The DNA for the CDR3 is TGCGCCAGCAGCGAGGGACTACAAGAGACCCAGTACTTC. Amino acid sequence: CASSEGLQETQYF.

The chain uses TRBV3-1 and TRBJ1-6, with D tentatively TRBD1 (6 bases). Germline V gene lookup returns CDR1 LGHDT and CDR2 YNNKEL (reference sequence). This CDR3 is built from 14 residues. V was cut by 3 bases and J by 8 bases, with 11 bases left in between. CDR3 in amino acids: CASSQGRGYSPLHF. Here the CDR3 DNA reads TGTGCCAGCAGCCAGGGCAGGGGTTATTCACCCCTCCACTTT.

This clonotype was seen only a few times. The rearrangement joins TRBV29-1 to TRBJ2-5; 9 bases align to TRBD1. The germline V gene has CDR1 SQVTM and CDR2 ANQGSEA. The V gene end was trimmed by 7 bases and the J gene end by 1 base; junction bases not matched to a gene: 10. This CDR3 comprises 15 residues. The CDR3 nucleotides read TGCAGCGGCTATACCGGGACAGGGCCCCAAGAGACCCAGTACTTC. It encodes CSGYTGTGPQETQYF.

A few counts support this clonotype. V is TRBV18 and J is TRBJ2-4; tentative D call: TRBD2 (5 bases). V lost 6 bases and J lost 2, with 17 bases in between. This CDR3 region has 16 residues. CDR1 is KGHSH, CDR2 LQKENI, per germline. Here the CDR3 DNA reads TGTGCCAGCTCGGCTCAGGACTCAGGTCCCAAAAACATTCAGTACTTC. Protein: CASSAQDSGPKNIQYF.